These T cell receptor beta chains were read from a single sample in a study of OX40 agonist ivuxolimab in advanced cancers. This table comes from immunoSEQ multiplex PCR, and its TCRdb copy is limited to in-frame clones, with some not included. The table records tens of thousands of clones, about nine tenths of them present only once. The source material was CD4+ or CD8+ T cells sorted from blood, sampled in a trial of the OX40 agonist ivuxolimab. The receptors shown here come from an adult with an advanced solid tumor such as melanoma, head and neck, liver or kidney cancer. Both conserved end residues are part of each CDR3. Fields, in order: J gene, V gene, CDR3 protein.

>TRBJ2-1|TRBV7-8
CASSPPPSSYNEQFF
>TRBJ2-7|TRBV19
CASSPFHGYEQYF
>TRBJ1-2|TRBV10-3
CAISESRTAYLGYTF
>TRBJ1-1|TRBV9
CASSAGQVLNTEAFF
>TRBJ1-1|TRBV6-6
CASNPGQGAFGAFF
>TRBJ2-3|TRBV7-9
CASSVLAGESTDTQYF
>TRBJ2-3|TRBV9
CASILAASTDTQYF
>TRBJ1-1|TRBV30
CAWSVSEGTEAFF
>TRBJ2-1|TRBV7-6
CASSLSWPHNNEQFF
>TRBJ2-7|TRBV6-5
CASSYSPGQGWYEQYF
>TRBJ1-6|TRBV27
CASSLLGGYSPLHF
>TRBJ2-7|TRBV28
CASRSTSGSYEQYF
>TRBJ2-1|TRBV27
CASSPGTSGYNEQFF
>TRBJ2-4|TRBV7-6
CASSSGLAGLAKNIQYF
>TRBJ2-7|TRBV10-2
CASSESTLAGLYEQYF
>TRBJ2-5|TRBV7-9
CASSLAETGEPLGTQYF
>TRBJ2-7|TRBV7-9
CASSSGTSGWYEQYF
>TRBJ2-1|TRBV7-9
CASSLGVSSYNEQFF
>TRBJ2-1|TRBV6-5
CASSPSLQGTVGQFF
>TRBJ2-5|TRBV18
CASSPPWETQYF
>TRBJ2-1|TRBV11-3
CASSPRTGNSYNEQFF
>TRBJ2-1|TRBV7-6
CASSPRLGPYNEQFF
>TRBJ2-7|TRBV18
CASSPNGRVTYEQYF
>TRBJ2-1|TRBV11-2
CASSSPGVLAPSSYNEQFF
>TRBJ2-2|TRBV18
CASSPTGLAGATGELFF
>TRBJ2-7|TRBV19
CASSMARSYEQYF
>TRBJ2-3|TRBV7-6
CASSLGLAGVDTQYF
>TRBJ2-3|TRBV29-1
CSATLPGLASTDTQYF
>TRBJ1-5|TRBV10-3
CAISESFSGGNQPQHF
>TRBJ1-2|TRBV7-8
CASSLATSDGYTF
>TRBJ1-5|TRBV14
CASLAGDKKVYQPQHF
>TRBJ2-7|TRBV2
CASLQGYEQYF
>TRBJ2-1|TRBV21-1
CANFILGHEQFF
>TRBJ2-3|TRBV5-1
CASSLGGGSSSTDTQYF
>TRBJ2-1|TRBV19
CASSIGWREGPYNEQFF
>TRBJ2-1|TRBV6-5
CASSSLGWDSYNEQFF
>TRBJ1-1|TRBV5-1
CASSPWTEMNTEAFF
>TRBJ2-7|TRBV9
CASSHPLGAPGGPLEQYF
>TRBJ1-5|TRBV4-2
CASSQEQGYSNQPQHF
>TRBJ2-7|TRBV6-6
CASKPGQDYEQYF
>TRBJ2-2|TRBV19
CASSFGLADTGELFF
>TRBJ2-3|TRBV7-6
CASSSGLAGGPAYF
>TRBJ2-1|TRBV4-3
CASSQDSSAWEQFF
>TRBJ2-7|TRBV7-9
CASSLSTSGAYEQYF
>TRBJ1-2|TRBV1
CTSSPSPPYGYTF
>TRBJ2-1|TRBV9
CASSVVRRAGTYNEQFF
>TRBJ2-7|TRBV5-3
CASPEQYF
>TRBJ1-1|TRBV4-3
CASSQDRGWGTEAFF
>TRBJ2-5|TRBV7-9
CASSTTTGGEETQYF
>TRBJ1-2|TRBV23-1
CASSPRRGGRFSFVGYGYTF
>TRBJ2-2|TRBV21-1
CAPRGPGTGELFF
>TRBJ2-2|TRBV14
CASSFRTPGVTGELFF
>TRBJ2-7|TRBV10-3
CAISVGRYSYEQYF
>TRBJ1-1|TRBV4-1
CASSPVPTGNTEAFF
>TRBJ1-2|TRBV29-1
CSADYNYGYTF